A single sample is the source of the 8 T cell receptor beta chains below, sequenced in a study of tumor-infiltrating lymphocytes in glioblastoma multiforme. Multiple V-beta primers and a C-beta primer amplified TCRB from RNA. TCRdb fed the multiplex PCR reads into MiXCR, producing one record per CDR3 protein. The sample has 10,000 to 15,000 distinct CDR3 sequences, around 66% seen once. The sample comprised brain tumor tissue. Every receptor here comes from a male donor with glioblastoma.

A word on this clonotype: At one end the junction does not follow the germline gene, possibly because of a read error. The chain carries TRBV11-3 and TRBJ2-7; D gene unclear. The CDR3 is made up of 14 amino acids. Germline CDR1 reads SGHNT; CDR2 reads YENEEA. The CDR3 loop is CAISPRPSSYEQYF. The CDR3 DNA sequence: TGTGCCATCAGCCCACGACCAAGCTCCTACGAGCAGTACTTC.

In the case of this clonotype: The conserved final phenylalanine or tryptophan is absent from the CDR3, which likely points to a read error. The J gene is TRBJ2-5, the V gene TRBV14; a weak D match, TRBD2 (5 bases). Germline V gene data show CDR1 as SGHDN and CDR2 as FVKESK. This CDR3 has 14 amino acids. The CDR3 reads CASSQERTWGTQYL. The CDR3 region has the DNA TGTGCCAGCAGTCAAGAACGGACTTGGGGGACCCAGTACTTG.

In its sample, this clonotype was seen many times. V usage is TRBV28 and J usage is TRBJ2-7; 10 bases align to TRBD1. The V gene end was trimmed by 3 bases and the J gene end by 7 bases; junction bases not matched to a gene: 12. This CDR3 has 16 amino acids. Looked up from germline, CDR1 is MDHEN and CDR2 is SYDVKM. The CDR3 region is CASSFRPGTGVGEQYF. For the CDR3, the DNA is TGTGCCAGCAGTTTTCGACCCGGGACAGGGGTCGGTGAGCAGTACTTC.

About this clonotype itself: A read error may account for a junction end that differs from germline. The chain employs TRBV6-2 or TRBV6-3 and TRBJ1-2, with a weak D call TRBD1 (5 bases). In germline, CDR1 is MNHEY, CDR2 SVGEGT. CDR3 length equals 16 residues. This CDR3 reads CSSREPDGRMNRGYIF. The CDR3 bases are TGTTCCAGCAGGGAGCCGGACGGTCGGATGAATCGTGGCTACATCTTC.

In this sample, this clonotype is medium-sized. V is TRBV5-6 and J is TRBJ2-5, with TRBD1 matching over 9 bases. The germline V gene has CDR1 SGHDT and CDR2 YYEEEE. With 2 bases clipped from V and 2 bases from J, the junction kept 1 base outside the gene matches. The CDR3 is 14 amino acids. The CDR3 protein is CASSFGTGQETQYF. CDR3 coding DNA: TGTGCCAGCAGCTTCGGGACAGGGCAAGAGACCCAGTACTTC.

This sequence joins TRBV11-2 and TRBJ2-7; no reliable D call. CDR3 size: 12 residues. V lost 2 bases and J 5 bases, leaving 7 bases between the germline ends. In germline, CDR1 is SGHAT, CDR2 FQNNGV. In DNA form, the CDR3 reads TGTGCCAGCAGCTTACGGAGCCACGAGCAGTACTTC. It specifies CASSLRSHEQYF.

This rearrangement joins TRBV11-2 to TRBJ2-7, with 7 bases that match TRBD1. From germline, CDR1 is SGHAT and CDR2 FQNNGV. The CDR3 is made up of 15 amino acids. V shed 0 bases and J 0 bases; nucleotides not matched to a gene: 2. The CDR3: CASSLDSGGSYEQYF. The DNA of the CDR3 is TGTGCCAGCAGCTTAGATTCAGGGGGCTCCTACGAGCAGTACTTC.

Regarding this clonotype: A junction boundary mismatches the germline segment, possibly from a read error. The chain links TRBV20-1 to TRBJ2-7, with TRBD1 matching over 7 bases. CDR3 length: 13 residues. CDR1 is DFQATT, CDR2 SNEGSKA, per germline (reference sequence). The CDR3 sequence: CSAKGQANYEQYF. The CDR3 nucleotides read TGCAGCGCTAAAGGACAGGCTAACTACGAGCAGTACTTC.